What follows are 21 T cell receptor beta chains derived from one specimen sequenced in a study of cytomegalovirus exposure and HLA in healthy donors. Primers included in the PCR were 60 Vbeta and 13 Jbeta primers. Only in-frame clones appear in the TCRdb table, and some are missing; sequencing was by immunoSEQ multiplex PCR. The profile covers 90,000 to 150,000 clones, with approximately 78% appearing a single time and 1.5% to 2% taken by the ten largest. The sequenced material came from PBMCs. The receptors were sampled from a man between 35 and 55 years old in good health and CMV-seronegative.

Regarding this clone: A read error may produce the germline difference seen at one junction end. The V gene is TRBV7-2, the J gene TRBJ2-4; 9 bases align to TRBD2. The germline gives CDR1 SGHTA, CDR2 FQGNSA. CDR3 size: 14 residues. This CDR3 reads CASSLQRGENSQYF. CDR3 sequence (DNA): TGTGCCAGCAGCCTACAGCGGGGGGAAAACAGTCAGTACTTC.

The V call is TRBV11-2, the J call TRBJ1-1; no definite D call. V was shortened by 5 bases and J by 6 bases, with 10 bases between the two germline ends. The CDR3 consists of 12 residues. Germline assignment: CDR1 SGHAT and CDR2 FQNNGV. This CDR3 reads CASSPGTAEAFF. The CDR3 region has the DNA TGTGCCAGCAGCCCAGGCACCGCTGAAGCTTTCTTT. Filled out from reference TRBV11-2 and TRBJ1-1, the complete variable domain reads EAGVAQSPRYKIIEKRQSVAFWCNPISGHATLYWYQQILGQGPKLLIQFQNNGVVDDSQLPKDRFSAERLKGVDSTLKIQPAKLEDSAVYLCASSPGTAEAFFGQGTRLTVV.

This clone showed up just once. The chain carries TRBV9 and TRBJ1-1; 8 nucleotides match TRBD1. V lost 2 bases, J lost 1 base, and 4 bases stayed unmatched. The CDR3 spans 15 residues. Germline CDR1 SGDLS, CDR2 YYNGEE. CDR3 protein: CASSVAQGGNTEAFF. The CDR3 region has the DNA TGTGCCAGCAGCGTCGCACAGGGGGGGAACACTGAAGCTTTCTTT.

The chain recombines TRBV4-3 with TRBJ2-3, with 8 bases lining up with TRBD2. Trimming took 4 bases from V and 3 from J; bases not matched to a gene: 3. The CDR3 is 14 residues long. Germline lookup yields CDR1 LGHNA and CDR2 YSLEER. Written as DNA, the CDR3 is TGCGCCAGCAGCCGCCGGGAGGGGACAGATACGCAGTATTTT. It translates to CASSRREGTDTQYF.

V gene TRBV6-6 combines with J gene TRBJ2-7; D gene unclear. Germline CDR1 reads MNHNY; CDR2 reads SVGAGI (reference sequence). The CDR3 has 15 amino acids. The V end lost 6 bases, the J end lost 9 bases, and 24 bases lay between the germline ends. The CDR3 sequence is CASRVTRRNPLGQYF. The CDR3, as DNA: TGTGCCAGCAGGGTGACACGGCGAAACCCCTTGGGGCAGTACTTC.

This clone was observed a few times. V is TRBV4-3 and J is TRBJ2-1; no definite D call. This CDR3 is 12 amino acids long. V shed 3 bases and J shed 4 bases, with 4 bases lying between them. The germline gives CDR1 LGHNA, CDR2 YSLEER. The CDR3 here is CASSQEYNEQFF. The CDR3 bases are TGCGCCAGCAGCCAGGAGTACAATGAGCAGTTCTTC.

The chain joins TRBV9 to TRBJ1-2, with D possibly matching TRBD1 (6 bases). This CDR3 spans 16 amino acids. The V end lost 0 bases, the J end lost 8 bases, and 20 bases lay between the germline ends. Germline V lookup: CDR1 SGDLS, CDR2 YYNGEE. In DNA form, the CDR3 reads TGTGCCAGCAGCGTAGATCCGGGAGGGGGGCAGAACGGCTACACCTTC. Translated: CASSVDPGGGQNGYTF.

J is TRBJ1-4 and V is TRBV6-5; possible D gene TRBD1, 5 bases. CDR1 is MNHEY and CDR2 is SVGAGI in the germline V gene. V lost 6 bases and J lost 7, with 18 bases in between. The CDR3 contains 15 residues. The CDR3 loop reads CASRPWGTASEKLFF. In DNA form, the CDR3 reads TGTGCCAGCAGACCCTGGGGGACTGCCAGTGAAAAACTGTTTTTT.

CDR3: CASSVSGTGAREQYF. CDR3 DNA: TGTGCCAGCAGTGTCTCCGGGACAGGGGCGAGGGAGCAGTACTTC. V usage is TRBV28 and J usage is TRBJ2-7, with 10 bases lining up with TRBD1. This CDR3 spans 15 amino acids. Germline lookup yields CDR1 MDHEN and CDR2 SYDVKM. V was clipped by 5 bases and J by 7 bases; unmatched bases: 11.

The chain has TRBV27 and TRBJ2-3; D may be TRBD2 (6 bases). This CDR3 has 15 residues. V was pared by 2 bases and J by 2 bases, with 11 bases between. Germline CDR1 is MNHEY and CDR2 is SMNVEV (reference sequence). CDR3 bases: TGTGCCAGCAGTTTAGAGGGGACTCTCACAGATACGCAGTATTTT. Protein: CASSLEGTLTDTQYF.

The chain couples TRBV7-6 to TRBJ1-1; D not certain. CDR3 length equals 15 residues. Trimming cost V 1 base and J 1 base, with 10 bases left between them. Germline V gives CDR1 SGHVS, CDR2 FNYEAQ. The CDR3 sequence: CASSLDGVPNTEAFF. The DNA for the CDR3 is TGTGCCAGCAGCTTAGACGGGGTCCCGAACACTGAAGCTTTCTTT.

The chain carries TRBV6-1 and TRBJ1-1, with a tentative D call TRBD1 (6 bases). CDR1 and CDR2 from the germline V gene are MNHNS and SASEGT. Trimming stripped 2 bases from V and 6 bases from J, with 10 bases between. The CDR3 is made up of 13 amino acids. The CDR3 sequence: CASSERGGAEAFF. CDR3 nucleotides: TGTGCCAGCAGTGAAAGAGGGGGGGCTGAAGCTTTCTTT.

The V and J genes are TRBV6-6 and TRBJ1-5; maybe TRBD1 (5 bases). This CDR3 spans 16 amino acids. Germline loops: CDR1 MNHNY, CDR2 SVGAGI (reference sequence). V lost 3 bases, J lost 0 bases, and 12 bases lay in between. Here the CDR3 reads CASSYTGGNSNQPQHF. CDR3 DNA sequence: TGTGCCAGCAGTTATACGGGGGGGAATAGCAATCAGCCCCAGCATTTT.

Of note for this clone: One junction end disagrees with the germline gene, perhaps due to a read error. The chain is built from TRBV7-3 and TRBJ2-6; a weak D match, TRBD1 (6 bases). CDR3 length equals 13 residues. CDR1 SGHTA and CDR2 FQGTGA come from the germline V gene. The CDR3 here is CAGKVAGANGLTF. The CDR3 DNA follows: TGTGCCGGCAAAGTGGCAGGGGCCAACGGCCTGACTTTC. Using reference TRBV7-3 and TRBJ2-6 for the parts outside the CDR3, the full variable domain is GAGVSQTPSNKVTEKGKYVELRCDPISGHTALYWYRQSLGQGPEFLIYFQGTGAADDSGLPNDRFFAVRPEGSVSTLKIQRTERGDSAVYLCAGKVAGANGLTFGAGSRLTVL.

This clone was seen just once. V gene TRBV30 combines with J gene TRBJ1-1, with TRBD1 matching 7 bases. Germline lookup yields CDR1 GTSNPN and CDR2 SVGIG (reference sequence). This CDR3 spans 14 amino acids. The junction had 5 bases not matched to a gene; V was cut back by 3 bases and J by 1 base. The CDR3 DNA follows: TGTGCCTGGAGACCGGGACAGCCGAACACTGAAGCTTTCTTT. Its translation is CAWRPGQPNTEAFF.

The chain employs TRBV9 and TRBJ2-7, with 9 bases that match TRBD1. V shed 1 base, J shed 5 bases, and the junction held 7 bases outside the gene matches. CDR3 length: 15 amino acids. CDR1 is SGDLS, CDR2 YYNGEE, per germline. The CDR3 spells CASSVRDRGDHEQYF. DNA of the CDR3: TGTGCCAGCAGCGTACGTGACAGGGGGGACCACGAGCAGTACTTC.

V is TRBV19 and J is TRBJ1-5; 8 bases are shared with TRBD1. The CDR3 extends over 17 amino acids. From germline, CDR1 is LNHDA and CDR2 SQIVND (reference sequence). With 4 bases clipped from V and 0 bases from J, the junction kept 8 bases outside the gene matches. The CDR3 loop is CASSTGTGSYSNQPQHF. CDR3 nucleotides: TGTGCCAGTAGTACCGGGACAGGATCCTATAGCAATCAGCCCCAGCATTTT.

V usage is TRBV5-6 and J usage is TRBJ2-1; D perhaps matches TRBD1 (5 bases). This CDR3 contains 15 residues. Germline values: CDR1 SGHDT, CDR2 YYEEEE. With 1 base removed from V and 2 bases from J, the gap between germline ends came to 10 bases. This CDR3 reads CASSLRQLAYNEQFF. In DNA, the CDR3 is TGTGCCAGCAGCTTGAGACAGTTAGCCTACAATGAGCAGTTCTTC.

DNA for the CDR3: TGTGCCAGCAGCGTACAGGGTTACACAGATACGCAGTATTTT. This encodes CASSVQGYTDTQYF. The chain recombines TRBV9 with TRBJ2-3, with a tentative D call TRBD1 (5 bases). The CDR3 has 14 amino acids. Germline V gene lookup returns CDR1 SGDLS and CDR2 YYNGEE. The ends were cut back, 1 base at V and 2 bases at J, with 8 bases in the middle.

The gene calls are TRBV5-6 and TRBJ1-3; D unclear. The CDR3 sequence is 14 residues long. Trimming left V 4 bases short and J 4 bases short, with 12 bases between. The V gene's germline CDR1 is SGHDT and CDR2 YYEEEE. CDR3 sequence: CASSPSGRGNTIYF. The CDR3 DNA is TGTGCCAGCAGCCCGTCCGGGAGGGGAAACACCATATATTTT.

This chain links TRBV19 with TRBJ1-2, with 8 bases that match TRBD1. Germline CDR1 is LNHDA and CDR2 is SQIVND (reference sequence). J was trimmed by 3 bases and V by 2 bases; bases with no gene match: 5. The CDR3 is 15 amino acids. The CDR3 DNA sequence: TGTGCCAGTAGTATACCGGGACAGGTGCACTATGGCTACACCTTC. This gives the protein CASSIPGQVHYGYTF.